Shown below are 14 T cell receptor beta chains from a single sample sequenced in a study of cytomegalovirus exposure and HLA in healthy donors. Profiled with immunoSEQ multiplex PCR; TCRdb holds only in-frame clones, not every one. Here the sample spans almost 70,000 clones, just over 95% being singletons. The specimen was PBMCs. The receptors stem from a woman in her late teens or twenties in good health and CMV-seropositive.

The J gene is TRBJ2-1, the V gene TRBV9; no firm D call. The V gene lost 0 bases and the J gene lost 0 bases, with 7 bases spanning the gap. The CDR3 sequence is 15 residues long. The germline CDR1 and CDR2 sequences are SGDLS and YYNGEE. The CDR3 nucleotides read TGTGCCAGCAGCGTAGTGAGCGCCTCCTACAATGAGCAGTTCTTC. It specifies CASSVVSASYNEQFF.

The chain recombines TRBV6-5 with TRBJ1-2; 8 nucleotides agree with TRBD1. The CDR3 is 15 residues long. V gave up 3 bases and J gave up 5 bases; unmatched junction bases: 8. The germline gives CDR1 MNHEY, CDR2 SVGAGI. DNA of the CDR3: TGTGCCAGCAGTTATAATGGACAGGGAAGATATGGCTACACCTTC. This translates into CASSYNGQGRYGYTF.

The chain is built from TRBV1 and TRBJ1-1; no DNA check was done on the table's D call, TRBD1. TRBV1 is an annotated pseudogene. This CDR3 is 14 amino acids long. This CDR3 reads CTSSQERGSEEAFF. In nucleotides, the CDR3 is TGCACCAGCAGCCAAGAAAGGGGGTCTGAGGAAGCTTTCTTT.

This rearrangement joins TRBV9 to TRBJ2-5, with D tentatively TRBD2 (6 bases). Germline V CDR1 and CDR2: SGDLS, YYNGEE. The germline V and J ends were trimmed by 2 bases and 5 bases, with 22 bases remaining between them. This CDR3 has 17 residues. The CDR3, as DNA: TGTGCCAGCAGCGTCAGGACGGGACTCACGGGGATGGAGACCCAGTACTTC. Translating gives CASSVRTGLTGMETQYF. The full variable domain, with the rest looked up from reference TRBV9 and TRBJ2-5, is DSGVTQTPKHLITATGQRVTLRCSPRSGDLSVYWYQQSLDQGLQFLIQYYNGEERAKGNILERFSAQQFPDLHSELNLSSLELGDSALYFCASSVRTGLTGMETQYFGPGTRLLVL.

V is TRBV11-2 and J is TRBJ2-7; 10 nucleotides line up with TRBD2. Losses at the gene ends were 3 bases for V and 6 bases for J; bases not matched to a gene: 17. The germline CDR1 and CDR2 sequences are SGHAT and FQNNGV. This CDR3 is built from 18 residues. CDR3 sequence: CASSFGPPTGLAGAEQYF. In DNA form, the CDR3 reads TGTGCCAGCAGCTTTGGGCCGCCAACGGGGCTAGCGGGAGCCGAGCAGTACTTC.

CDR3 coding DNA: TGCGCCAGCAGCCTTGGGTCCGGACAAGCGAACACCGGGGAGCTGTTTTTT. Translation: CASSLGSGQANTGELFF. This chain uses TRBV4-3 with TRBJ2-2, with a possible D match to TRBD1 (5 bases). The germline gives CDR1 LGHNA, CDR2 YSLEER. V lost 4 bases to trimming and J lost 0 bases, with 15 bases between them. The CDR3 is 17 residues long.

This clone was picked up one time. This chain links TRBV9 with TRBJ2-2; TRBD2 matches 8 bases. Unmatched junction bases numbered 11, after V lost 0 bases and J lost 7 bases. Germline V gene data show CDR1 as SGDLS and CDR2 as YYNGEE. The CDR3 has 17 residues. The CDR3 coding sequence is TGTGCCAGCAGCGTAGCTACCGGGACTAGTTGGGGCGGGGAGCTGTTTTTT. Protein product: CASSVATGTSWGGELFF.

The V call is TRBV15, the J call TRBJ2-1, with 10 bases aligning to TRBD2. V was pared by 2 bases and J by 9 bases, with 13 bases of the junction left unmatched. Looked up from germline, CDR1 is LNHNV and CDR2 is YYDKDF (reference sequence). The CDR3 extends over 17 amino acids. For the CDR3, the DNA is TGTGCCACCAGCAGAATTCGGTTGGCTAGCGGGAGTGGTGAGCAGTTCTTC. As protein: CATSRIRLASGSGEQFF.

The chain has TRBV5-1 and TRBJ2-7; TRBD2 matches 10 bases. CDR3 size: 15 residues. The germline CDR1 and CDR2 sequences are SGHRS and YFSETQ. V shed 4 bases, J shed 8 bases, and the junction held 12 bases outside the gene matches. CDR3 nucleotides: TGCGCCAGCAGCACGGGTGCTAGCGGGAGAGTGCAGCAGTACTTC. Translating gives CASSTGASGRVQQYF.

The chain recombines TRBV7-6 with TRBJ2-3; TRBD2 might be the D (6 bases). CDR3 length: 14 amino acids. Per the germline V gene, CDR1 is SGHVS and CDR2 is FNYEAQ. The germline V and J ends were trimmed by 5 bases and 2 bases, with 11 bases remaining between them. The CDR3 sequence: CASSPTSITDTQYF. DNA of the CDR3: TGTGCCAGCAGCCCGACTAGTATCACAGATACGCAGTATTTT.

In its sample, this clone was seen once. The chain combines TRBV30 with TRBJ1-1, with 8 positions matching TRBD1. CDR1 and CDR2 from the germline V gene are GTSNPN and SVGIG (reference sequence). The J segment lost 2 bases and the V segment lost 4 bases, leaving 6 bases of the junction unmatched. This CDR3 comprises 14 residues. The CDR3 DNA is TGTGCCTGGACCTCGGGACAGGTCAACACTGAAGCTTTCTTT. Amino acid sequence: CAWTSGQVNTEAFF.

V is TRBV4-1 and J is TRBJ2-1, with TRBD2 matching 8 bases. The CDR3 spans 16 residues. Trimming removed 2 bases from V and 10 bases from J; junction bases left unmatched: 13. Germline CDR1 MGHRA, CDR2 YSYEKL. The CDR3 DNA reads TGCGCCAGCAGCCAACTCGGACTAGCCCTCTCGTTGGAGCAGTTCTTC. Encoded protein: CASSQLGLALSLEQFF.

V gene TRBV7-2 combines with J gene TRBJ2-1, with 13 bases identical to TRBD2. This CDR3 is 14 amino acids long. In germline, CDR1 is SGHTA, CDR2 FQGNSA. J was trimmed by 10 bases and V by 5 bases; bases with no gene match: 5. The CDR3 DNA sequence: TGTGCCAGCAGCCCGGGACTAGCGGGATGGGAGCAGTTCTTC. It specifies CASSPGLAGWEQFF.

J is TRBJ2-2 and V is TRBV2; 7 bases fit TRBD2. The CDR3 loop spans 14 amino acids. Germline CDR1 reads SNHLY; CDR2 reads FYNNEI. The trim removed 9 bases at V and 5 bases at J, leaving 9 bases unmatched. The CDR3 region is CARGGVAPTGELFF. CDR3 DNA sequence: TGTGCCAGGGGAGGGGTAGCGCCTACCGGGGAGCTGTTTTTT.